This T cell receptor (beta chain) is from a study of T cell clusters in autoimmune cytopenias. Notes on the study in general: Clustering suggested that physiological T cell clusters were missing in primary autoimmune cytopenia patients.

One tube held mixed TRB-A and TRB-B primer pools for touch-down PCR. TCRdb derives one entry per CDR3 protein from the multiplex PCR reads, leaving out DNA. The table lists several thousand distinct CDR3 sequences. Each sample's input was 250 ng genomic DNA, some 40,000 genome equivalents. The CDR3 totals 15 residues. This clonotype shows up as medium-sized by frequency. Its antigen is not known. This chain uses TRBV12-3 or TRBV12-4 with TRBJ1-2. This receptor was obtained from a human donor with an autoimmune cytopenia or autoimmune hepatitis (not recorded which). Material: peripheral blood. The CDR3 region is CASSLWAASNYGYTF.